A selection of T cell receptor beta chains follows, all from one sample in a study of cytomegalovirus exposure and HLA in healthy donors. Repertoires were generated with immunoSEQ multiplex PCR, while TCRdb's copy carries only in-frame clones and drops some. In the table there are more than 45,000 clones, about 77% of which are singletons. Input material: PBMCs. The receptors here all came from a woman in her 40s in good health and CMV-seropositive. Each CDR3 is given with its conserved first and last residue.

cdr3_aa j_call v_call
CASSSGGNEQFF TRBJ2-1 TRBV11-2
CASSVDRNTEAFF TRBJ1-1 TRBV6-1
CAWGQVTRGEKLFF TRBJ1-4 TRBV30
CASSLDRGPARGYTF TRBJ1-2 TRBV7-2
CASNELWTGAGYTF TRBJ1-2 TRBV5-8
CASSTATAGNTIYF TRBJ1-3 TRBV7-9
CASSYGTGETEAFF TRBJ1-1 TRBV5-4
CASKLTSGGANTGELFF TRBJ2-2 TRBV2
CAWTGGGGYTF TRBJ1-2 TRBV30
CASSRGLAGDTQYF TRBJ2-3 TRBV7-7
CASSAGTVYTGELFF TRBJ2-2 TRBV11-2
CASSLDRDNQETQYF TRBJ2-5 TRBV6-5
CASSLFGQGPYYGYTF TRBJ1-2 TRBV11-2
CASRGQGLNSPLHF TRBJ1-6 TRBV2
CASSRTSLSYNEQFF TRBJ2-1 TRBV2
CASSTPPVHEQFF TRBJ2-1 TRBV19